This TCR beta chain was documented in a study of regulatory T cells in long-lasting Graves disease. Whole-study findings and limits: With 2,500 to 3,500 shared public clonotypes, persistent patients exceeded new patients, who shared about 1,000.

Time point of the sample: newly diagnosed GD, antithyroid drugs for less than 3 months. RNA isolated from PBMCs was used to make the TCR library. HTBI primers from iRepertoire and Arm-PCR of CDR3 regions yielded the TCR beta libraries. In TCRdb, the multiplex PCR reads were re-called with MiXCR into one record per CDR3 protein. The table shows under 500,000 distinct CDR3 sequences, with 15% to 20% occurring only once. The CDR3 length is 15 residues. Germline loops: CDR1 DFQATT, CDR2 SNEGSKA (reference sequence). V was clipped by 0 bases and J by 2 bases, with 14 bases between them. This clonotype was detected ten times or more. Its matching antigen is unknown. This sample also appeared in a second study, on T cells in Graves' hyperthyroidism and ophthalmopathy. As that report states: Uncontrolled infection, other autoimmune disease, pregnancy or lactation barred patients from enrollment. HTBI primers were employed in a first-round RT-PCR of the TCR CDR3.

The input for sequencing was peripheral blood mononuclear cells (PBMCs), taken at new diagnosis, from a patient treated with antithyroid drugs. The TCR comes from a woman in her twenties or thirties with Graves disease. The gene calls are TRBV20-1 and TRBJ2-7; D uncertain. In nucleotides, the CDR3 is TGCAGTGCTAGAGATCCAGAGCATGCTCCCTACGAGCAGTACTTC. This encodes CSARDPEHAPYEQYF.